This TCR beta chain originates from a study of cytotoxic CD8 clonotypes in ibrutinib-treated CLL. This clone showed up just a few times. Trimming removed 1 base from V and 4 bases from J; junction bases left unmatched: 7. The CDR3 is 16 amino acids. CDR1 is SGHTA, CDR2 FQGNSA, per germline. Method: immunoSEQ multiplex PCR; TCRdb's copy keeps in-frame clones and lacks some. The repertoire consists of about 160,000 clones, with about 80% occurring once and the leading ten covering approximately 2%. For TCR beta libraries, approximately 2 micrograms of genomic DNA were obtained from cryopreserved PBMCs. The sequence came from a human donor with chronic lymphocytic leukemia. V and J are TRBV7-2 and TRBJ1-3; 7 bases align to TRBD1. The sequenced sample was PBMCs, obtained after 12 months of ibrutinib treatment. The CDR3 region has the DNA TGTGCCAGCAGCTTAGACACAGGGGCTGCCGGAAACACCATATATTTT. Amino acid sequence: CASSLDTGAAGNTIYF. The full variable domain, rest sourced from reference TRBV7-2 and TRBJ1-3, is GAGVSQSPSNKVTEKGKDVELRCDPISGHTALYWYRQSLGQGLEFLIYFQGNSAPDKSGLPSDRFSAERTGGSVSTLTIQRTQQEDSAVYLCASSLDTGAAGNTIYFGEGSWLTVV.